The 8 T cell receptor beta chains below all came from one sample that was sequenced in a study of blood T cell repertoires in COVID-19 (dated by TCRdb to the early 2020s). Libraries were made using the immunoSEQ multiplex PCR assay. TCRdb took over this immuneACCESS table, retaining in-frame rearrangements with V and J assigned. Such tables are incomplete; in checked studies, under half of the missing clones stem from an unresolved V gene, and the remainder is unexplained. For this sample there are more than 250,000 clones; approximately 90% appear just once. Clones ranked in the top ten supply about 5.7% of the sample. Sequenced sample: PBMCs or T cells enriched from blood (not recorded which). The receptors stem from a woman between 40 and 55 years old who had recovered from COVID-19.

A few counts support this clone. V usage is TRBV9 and J usage is TRBJ2-2; TRBD2 aligns across 8 bases. The trim removed 0 bases at V and 5 bases at J, leaving 3 bases unmatched. The CDR3 sequence is 15 residues long. Germline lookup yields CDR1 SGDLS and CDR2 YYNGEE. The CDR3 DNA reads TGTGCCAGCAGCGTAGACAGCGGGGGAACCGGGGAGCTGTTTTTT. It codes for CASSVDSGGTGELFF.

CDR3 protein: CASSLTGHPDTQYF. The CDR3 DNA is TGTGCCAGCAGCTTAACCGGACACCCAGATACGCAGTATTTT. The chain carries TRBV11-1 and TRBJ2-3; perhaps TRBD1 as D (5 bases). This CDR3 contains 14 residues. Trimming took off 2 bases at V and 4 bases at J, with 10 bases between the two ends. Germline V gene sequence: CDR1 SGHAT, CDR2 FQDESV (reference sequence).

This chain connects TRBV2 to TRBJ2-2; possibly TRBD2 for D (5 bases). Trimming took off 5 bases at V and 6 bases at J, with 13 bases between the two ends. This CDR3 has 14 residues. Looked up from germline, CDR1 is SNHLY and CDR2 is FYNNEI. The CDR3 loop reads CASSQTAGSGELFF. The CDR3 region has the DNA TGTGCCAGCAGTCAAACGGCGGGTTCCGGGGAGCTGTTTTTT.

This clone came up a few times. The rearrangement links TRBV29-1 to TRBJ1-3, with D possibly matching TRBD1 (5 bases). Trimming left V 6 bases short and J 0 bases short, with 12 bases between. Germline CDR1 reads SQVTM; CDR2 reads ANQGSEA. The CDR3 totals 14 residues. CDR3 protein: CSVRDSSSGNTIYF. DNA for the CDR3: TGCAGCGTCCGGGACTCCAGCTCTGGAAACACCATATATTTT. Based on the CDR3 plus reference TRBV29-1 and TRBJ1-3, the full variable domain is SAVISQKPSRDICQRGTSLTIQCQVDSQVTMMFWYRQQPGQSLTLIATANQGSEATYESGFVIDKFPISRPNLTFSTLTVSNMSPEDSSIYLCSVRDSSSGNTIYFGEGSWLTVV.

This rearrangement joins TRBV3-1 (or the pseudogene TRBV3-2) to TRBJ1-1, with 10 bases aligning to TRBD1. V shed 3 bases, J shed 12 bases, and the junction held 4 bases outside the gene matches. The CDR3 loop spans 12 amino acids. Germline CDR1 is LGHDT and CDR2 is YNNKEL (reference sequence). CDR3 in DNA: TGTGCCAGCAGCCACCGGGACAGGGGCTCTTTCTTT. The encoded protein is CASSHRDRGSFF.

The chain links TRBV4-1 to TRBJ2-1, with TRBD1 matching over 7 bases. The CDR3 has 16 amino acids. The germline V gene has CDR1 MGHRA and CDR2 YSYEKL. V lost 4 bases to trimming and J lost 2 bases; unmatched junction nucleotides: 8. The CDR3 sequence is CASSLTPGTAYNEQFF. The CDR3 nucleotides read TGCGCCAGCAGCCTAACCCCTGGGACAGCCTACAATGAGCAGTTCTTC.

There are a few counts of this clone. The rearrangement joins TRBV4-3 to TRBJ2-7; TRBD2 matches at 7 bases. This CDR3 comprises 17 residues. The ends lost 0 bases at V and 4 bases at J; junction bases unmatched: 12. Germline CDR1 LGHNA, CDR2 YSLEER. CDR3 DNA sequence: TGCGCCAGCAGCCAAGATGTAGTGGCGGGAGCATTTTACGAGCAGTACTTC. This codes for CASSQDVVAGAFYEQYF.

The table lists this clone with a few counts. The chain couples TRBV6-5 to TRBJ1-2, with TRBD1 identical over 11 bases. Unmatched junction bases numbered 2, after V lost 0 bases and J lost 2 bases. CDR1 MNHEY and CDR2 SVGAGI come from the germline V gene. The CDR3 sequence is 16 residues long. CDR3 amino acids: CASSYSGQGVNYGYTF. The CDR3 DNA follows: TGTGCCAGCAGTTACTCGGGACAGGGGGTGAACTATGGCTACACCTTC.